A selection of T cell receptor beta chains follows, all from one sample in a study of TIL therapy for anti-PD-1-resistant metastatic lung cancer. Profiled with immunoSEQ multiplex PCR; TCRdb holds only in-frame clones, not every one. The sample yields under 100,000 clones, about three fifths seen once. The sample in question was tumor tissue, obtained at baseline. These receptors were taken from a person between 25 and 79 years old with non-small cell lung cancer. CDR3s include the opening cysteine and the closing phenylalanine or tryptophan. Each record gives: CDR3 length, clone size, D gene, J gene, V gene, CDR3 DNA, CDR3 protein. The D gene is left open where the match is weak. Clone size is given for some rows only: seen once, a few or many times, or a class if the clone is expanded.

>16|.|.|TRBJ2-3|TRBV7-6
TGTGCCAGCAGCTTAGCGCGGTGGGGTTTGGGAGATACGCAGTATTTT
CASSLARWGLGDTQYF
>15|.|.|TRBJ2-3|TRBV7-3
TGTGCCAGCAGCGCCTCAGGGGTCCCCACAGATACGCAGTATTTT
CASSASGVPTDTQYF
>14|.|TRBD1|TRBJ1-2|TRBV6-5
TGTGCCAGCAGTCTTGGACAGGGCGATGAGGGCTACACCTTC
CASSLGQGDEGYTF
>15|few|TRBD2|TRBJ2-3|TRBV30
TGTGCCTGGGCCCCGGGGGGGGGTAGCACAGATACGCAGTATTTT
CAWAPGGGSTDTQYF
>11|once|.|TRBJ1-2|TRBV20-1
TGCAGTACGAAGCCCAACTATGGCTACACCTTC
CSTKPNYGYTF
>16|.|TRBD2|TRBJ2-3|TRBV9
TGTGCCAGCAGCCCCACTAGCGGGAGGTTTTCCGATACGCAGTATTTT
CASSPTSGRFSDTQYF
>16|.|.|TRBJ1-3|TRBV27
TGTGCCAGCAGTTCCAACGGACACGTCTCTGGAAACACCATATATTTT
CASSSNGHVSGNTIYF
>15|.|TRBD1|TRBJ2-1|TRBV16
TGTGCCAGCAGCCATGGGACAGGGGGCTACAATGAGCAGTTCTTC
CASSHGTGGYNEQFF
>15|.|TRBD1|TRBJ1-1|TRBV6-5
TGTGCCAGCAGTAGTCCGGGGACAGGGAACACTGAAGCTTTCTTT
CASSSPGTGNTEAFF
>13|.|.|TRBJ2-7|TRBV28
TGTGCCAGCAGTTTGCTGGTTTTGCGCGAGCAGTACTTC
CASSLLVLREQYF
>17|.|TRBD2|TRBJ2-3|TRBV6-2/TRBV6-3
TGTGCCAGCAGCACCACCGGGACTAGCGTTTTCACAGATACGCAGTATTTT
CASSTTGTSVFTDTQYF
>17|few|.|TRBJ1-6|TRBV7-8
TGTGCCAGCAGCCCTCTTACCGGGCGAGGAAGAAATTCACCCCTCCACTTT
CASSPLTGRGRNSPLHF
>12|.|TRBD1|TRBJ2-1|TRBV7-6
TGTGCCAGCAGCTCACAGGGGGCCGAGCAGTTCTTC
CASSSQGAEQFF
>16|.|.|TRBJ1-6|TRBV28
TGTGCCAGCAGCGTAGGACCGACATTTTATAATTCACCCCTCCACTTT
CASSVGPTFYNSPLHF
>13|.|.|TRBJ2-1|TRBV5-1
TGCGCCAGCAGCTTGGGGCCGGGACGCGGCGCGGTCTTC
CASSLGPGRGAVF
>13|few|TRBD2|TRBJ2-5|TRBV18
TGTGCCAGCTCAGAGCGGGGGTCAGAGACCCAGTACTTC
CASSERGSETQYF
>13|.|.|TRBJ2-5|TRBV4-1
TGCGCCAGCAGCCAAGATGGTGGGCCTACCCAGTACTTC
CASSQDGGPTQYF
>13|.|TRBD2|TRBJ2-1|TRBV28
TGTGCCAGCAGTCGAGCGGGAGTTGACGAGCAGTTCTTC
CASSRAGVDEQFF
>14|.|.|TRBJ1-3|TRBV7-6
TGTGCCAGCAGTCCGGGGGGGCCCGGGAGCACCATATATTTT
CASSPGGPGSTIYF
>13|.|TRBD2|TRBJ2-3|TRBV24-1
TGTGCCACCAGGGGACTAGCGGCAGATACGCAGTATTTT
CATRGLAADTQYF
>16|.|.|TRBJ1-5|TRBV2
TGTGCCAGCAGTGAAGGGAGGGCGGGCCCCGATCAGCCCCAGCATTTT
CASSEGRAGPDQPQHF
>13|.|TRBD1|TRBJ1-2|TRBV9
TGTGCCAGCAGCGTAAGACAGGGTGTTGGCTACACCTTC
CASSVRQGVGYTF
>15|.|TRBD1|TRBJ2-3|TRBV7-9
TGTGCCAGCAGCTTAGAGGGACAGGCCACAGATACGCAGTATTTT
CASSLEGQATDTQYF
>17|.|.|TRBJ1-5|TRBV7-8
TGTGCCAGCAGCTTAAATTCTATCCATGACCTTTATCAGCCCCAGCATTTT
CASSLNSIHDLYQPQHF
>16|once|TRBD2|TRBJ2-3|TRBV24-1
TGTGCCACCAGTGATCGACTAGCGGGGGGAGCAGATACGCAGTATTTT
CATSDRLAGGADTQYF
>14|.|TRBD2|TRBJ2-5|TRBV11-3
TGTGCCAGCAGCGGCGGGGGAAGGGCAGAGACCCAGTACTTC
CASSGGGRAETQYF
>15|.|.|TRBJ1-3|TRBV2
TGTGCCAGCAGTGAAACGACAGGCCCTGGAAACACCATATATTTT
CASSETTGPGNTIYF
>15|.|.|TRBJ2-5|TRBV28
TGTGCCAGCAGCCGACGGGGGCGGATGCAAGAGACCCAGTACTTC
CASSRRGRMQETQYF
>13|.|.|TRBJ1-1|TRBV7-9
TGTGCCAGCAGCTTAATCTCGAACACTGAAGCTTTCTTT
CASSLISNTEAFF
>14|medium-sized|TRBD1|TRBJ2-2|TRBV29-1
TGCAGCGTTGCTCTCACAGGGGCGGGCGGGGAGCTGTTTTTT
CSVALTGAGGELFF